Presented here are 8 T cell receptor beta chains from one specimen sequenced in a study of blood T cell repertoires in COVID-19. Assay: immunoSEQ multiplex PCR; the TCRdb copy retains only in-frame clones and omits some. The sample lists about 190,000 clones, 84% occurring once. Sequencing input: peripheral blood. These TCRs come from a woman in her 70s with active or convalescent COVID-19.

This chain's CDR3 is CASSLGGVREGRTQYF. CDR3 in DNA: TGTGCCAGCAGCTTAGGAGGGGTCCGGGAGGGCCGGACGCAGTATTTT. This chain joins TRBV5-4 and TRBJ2-3; 8 bases line up with TRBD2. Germline assignment: CDR1 SGHNT and CDR2 YYREEE (reference sequence). V was pared by 2 bases and J by 9 bases, with 14 bases of the junction left unmatched. The CDR3 length is 16 residues.

The chain couples TRBV18 to TRBJ1-1; no reliable D call. CDR1 KGHSH and CDR2 LQKENI come from the germline V gene. The CDR3 has 15 amino acids. Trimming cost V 5 bases and J 0 bases, with 13 bases left between them. The chain's CDR3 is CASSAERSMNTEAFF. The CDR3 DNA sequence: TGTGCCAGCTCAGCGGAGAGGAGCATGAACACTGAAGCTTTCTTT. The complete variable domain, with remaining parts taken from reference TRBV18 and TRBJ1-1, reads NAGVMQNPRHLVRRRGQEARLRCSPMKGHSHVYWYRQLPEEGLKFMVYLQKENIIDESGMPKERFSAEFPKEGPSILRIQQVVRGDSAAYFCASSAERSMNTEAFFGQGTRLTVV.

The genes are TRBV6-1 and TRBJ2-3; 7 bases agree with TRBD1. Germline V gives CDR1 MNHNS, CDR2 SASEGT. This CDR3 is built from 15 residues. V trimming: 2 bases; J trimming: 4 bases; junction bases outside the gene matches: 6. The CDR3 DNA reads TGTGCCAGCAGTGAACGTGACAGGGTCGCAGATACGCAGTATTTT. It translates to CASSERDRVADTQYF.

This chain connects TRBV18 to TRBJ2-2; weak D call: TRBD1 (5 bases). CDR1 and CDR2 (germline): KGHSH, LQKENI. V shed 2 bases and J shed 7 bases, with 8 bases lying between them. The CDR3 has 13 residues. The CDR3 reads CASSPGRDGELFF. The DNA for the CDR3 is TGTGCCAGCTCACCAGGCAGGGACGGGGAGCTGTTTTTT.

The V call is TRBV4-1, the J call TRBJ1-5; perhaps TRBD1 as D (5 bases). CDR1 MGHRA and CDR2 YSYEKL come from the germline V gene. V lost 0 bases to trimming and J lost 1 base, with 7 bases between them. The CDR3 has 15 residues. This CDR3 is CASSQDRGSNQPQHF. CDR3 DNA: TGCGCCAGCAGCCAAGATAGGGGAAGCAATCAGCCCCAGCATTTT.

V and J are TRBV20-1 and TRBJ1-1; 7 nucleotides line up with TRBD1. From germline, CDR1 is DFQATT and CDR2 SNEGSKA (reference sequence). The CDR3 has 11 residues. After removal of 6 bases from V and 11 bases from J, the junction contained 9 bases not matched to a gene. CDR3 sequence reads: CSAGTGQTAFF. CDR3 bases: TGCAGTGCGGGGACGGGACAGACGGCTTTCTTT.

This clone was counted only a few times. V and J are TRBV3-1 (or the pseudogene TRBV3-2) and TRBJ1-2; D is possibly TRBD1 (5 bases). The CDR3 covers 13 residues. V was clipped by 4 bases and J by 8 bases, with 14 bases between them. CDR1 is LGHDT and CDR2 is YNNKEL in the germline V gene (reference sequence). CDR3 amino acids: CASSLGGSKGYTF. For the CDR3, the DNA is TGTGCCAGCAGCCTGGGGGGGAGTAAGGGCTACACCTTC.

The chain joins TRBV6-1 to TRBJ2-5, with 11 nucleotides matching TRBD2. The CDR3 is made up of 16 amino acids. Germline V lookup: CDR1 MNHNS, CDR2 SASEGT. After removal of 1 base from V and 2 bases from J, the junction contained 3 bases not matched to a gene. CDR3: CASSEVAGGPQETQYF. The CDR3 DNA reads as TGTGCCAGCAGTGAAGTAGCGGGAGGGCCGCAAGAGACCCAGTACTTC.